Each of the 25 T cell receptor beta chains below was sequenced from the same sample in a study of shared clonotypes between healthy human individuals (dated by TCRdb to the early 2020s). Libraries were built with the immunoSEQ multiplex PCR assay. TCRdb took this table from immuneACCESS and kept in-frame rearrangements with V and J called. Such tables lack part of the clones; where checked against another copy, unresolved V genes explain under half of the gap, and the rest is unexplained. This sample holds 2 million to 2.5 million clones; about 93% were observed only once. 1.5% to 2% of the sample is taken by the ten largest. CD8 naive samples were obtained by positive selection for CCR7 among CD45RO-negative cells, yielding a CD45RA+CCR7+ population from which TemRA cells were excluded. Sequenced sample: naive CD8+ T cells from PBMCs. Explained via the paper, the cell subset or site label denotes: CD45RA+CCR7+. Receptors originate from a man aged 18-30 years in good health. Some clones in this sample may be carry-over from other donors' samples.

The rearrangement links TRBV4-1 to TRBJ2-7; D might be TRBD2 (5 bases). Germline V CDR1 and CDR2: MGHRA, YSYEKL. Deletions cut 2 bases from V and 0 bases from J, with 8 bases between. This CDR3 spans 14 amino acids. CDR3 coding DNA: TGCGCCAGCAGCCAATCGCGGGCCTCCTACGAGCAGTACTTC. It specifies CASSQSRASYEQYF.

With regard to this clone: Different DNA sequences within this sample yield the same CDR3. The rearrangement links TRBV10-3 to TRBJ1-2; 9 positions match TRBD1. Germline lookup yields CDR1 ENHRY and CDR2 SYGVKD. CDR3 length: 13 amino acids. After removal of 2 bases from V and 6 bases from J, the junction contained 1 base not matched to a gene. CDR3 protein: CAISETGGDGYTF. CDR3 nucleotide sequence: TGTGCCATCAGTGAGACAGGGGGCGATGGCTACACCTTC.

The chain combines TRBV5-1 with TRBJ2-7; 7 nucleotides agree with TRBD2. Trimming at V came to 0 bases and at J to 5 bases, leaving 11 bases not matched to a gene. Germline-derived CDR1 and CDR2 are SGHRS and YFSETQ. The CDR3 is 16 amino acids. CDR3 loop: CASSLEESWGRDEQYF. As DNA, the CDR3 is TGCGCCAGCAGCTTGGAAGAGAGTTGGGGGAGGGACGAGCAGTACTTC.

The chain employs TRBV4-3 and TRBJ2-7; D possibly corresponds to TRBD2 (6 bases). The germline V gene encodes CDR1 LGHNA and CDR2 YSLEER. Trimming pared 1 base from V and 4 bases from J, leaving 14 bases between. The CDR3 is made up of 15 amino acids. The CDR3 is CASSQALGGLYEQYF. The CDR3 DNA sequence: TGCGCCAGCAGCCAAGCTTTGGGAGGTTTGTACGAGCAGTACTTC.

The chain has TRBV27 and TRBJ2-1; a weak D match, TRBD1 (5 bases). Trimming shortened V by 0 bases and J by 8 bases, and 17 bases separated the two germline ends. The CDR3 extends over 16 amino acids. Germline V gene lookup returns CDR1 MNHEY and CDR2 SMNVEV (reference sequence). The CDR3 DNA reads as TGTGCCAGCAGTTTATCGGCAGGGTTAGTGTACGATGAGCAGTTCTTC. It yields the protein CASSLSAGLVYDEQFF.

The gene calls are TRBV5-5 and TRBJ2-7; D unresolved. Germline values: CDR1 SGHKS, CDR2 YYEKEE (reference sequence). The length of the CDR3 is 13 residues. The V gene lost 2 bases and the J gene lost 5 bases, with 11 bases spanning the gap. The DNA for the CDR3 is TGTGCCAGCAGCTTAGTTGACTTCGACGAGCAGTACTTC. Amino acid sequence: CASSLVDFDEQYF.

As concerns this clone: Other nucleotide sequences in the sample specify the same CDR3. The V call is TRBV4-3, the J call TRBJ2-5, with D maybe TRBD2 (5 bases). Trimming removed 1 base at V and 2 bases at J, with 8 bases between. The V gene's germline CDR1 is LGHNA and CDR2 YSLEER. This CDR3 is built from 14 residues. The CDR3 here is CASSQGTGQETQYF. In DNA, the CDR3 is TGCGCCAGCAGCCAAGGGACGGGGCAAGAGACCCAGTACTTC.

This clone was found once. The chain links TRBV5-1 to TRBJ2-1; 14 nucleotides align to TRBD2. The V gene's germline CDR1 is SGHRS and CDR2 YFSETQ. The CDR3 has 21 residues. V trimming: 5 bases; J trimming: 3 bases; junction bases outside the gene matches: 19. The CDR3 DNA sequence: TGCGCCAGCAGATCCCGTCCGGGACTAGCGGGAGTAGGGGGGAGCTACAATGAGCAGTTCTTC. Translated: CASRSRPGLAGVGGSYNEQFF. Using reference TRBV5-1 and TRBJ2-1 for the parts outside the CDR3, the full variable domain is KAGVTQTPRYLIKTRGQQVTLSCSPISGHRSVSWYQQTPGQGLQFLFEYFSETQRNKGNFPGRFSGRQFSNSRSEMNVSTLELGDSALYLCASRSRPGLAGVGGSYNEQFFGPGTRLTVL.

The chain is built from TRBV19 and TRBJ2-7; D is possibly TRBD2 (5 bases). CDR1 and CDR2 (germline): LNHDA, SQIVND (reference sequence). V was pared by 6 bases and J by 4 bases, with 19 bases between. The CDR3 totals 15 residues. In DNA form, the CDR3 reads TGTGCCAGTAGATATAGTAGCGAGGTCGATTACGAGCAGTACTTC. It encodes CASRYSSEVDYEQYF.

The chain links TRBV2 to TRBJ2-7; possibly TRBD1 or TRBD2 for D (6 bases each). Trimming stripped 7 bases from V and 4 bases from J, with 17 bases between. The CDR3 is made up of 14 amino acids. Germline CDR1 and CDR2: SNHLY and FYNNEI. In DNA, the CDR3 is TGTGCCAGCAAGCCCCCGGGGGCAGGGTACGAGCAGTACTTC. Amino acid sequence: CASKPPGAGYEQYF.

This chain uses TRBV15 with TRBJ2-5; a possible D gene is TRBD2 (6 bases). V was shortened by 5 bases and J by 5 bases, with 15 bases between the two germline ends. The CDR3 contains 14 residues. Per the germline V gene, CDR1 is LNHNV and CDR2 is YYDKDF (reference sequence). The DNA of the CDR3 is TGTGCCACCAGCGTCTACGGGAGCAGTGAGACCCAGTACTTC. Translating gives CATSVYGSSETQYF. The full variable domain, in which reference TRBV15 and TRBJ2-5 provide the parts outside the CDR3, is DAMVIQNPRYQVTQFGKPVTLSCSQTLNHNVMYWYQQKSSQAPKLLFHYYDKDFNNEADTPDNFQSRRPNTSFCFLDIRSPGLGDTAMYLCATSVYGSSETQYFGPGTRLLVL.

The chain carries TRBV5-1 and TRBJ1-5; D gene ambiguous. The CDR3 totals 15 residues. V lost 7 bases, J lost 2 bases, and 16 bases lay in between. Germline V gene lookup returns CDR1 SGHRS and CDR2 YFSETQ. The CDR3 region is CASPKRPCGNQPQHF. The CDR3 nucleotides are TGCGCCAGCCCCAAGCGTCCCTGCGGCAATCAGCCCCAGCATTTT. The full variable domain, rest sourced from reference TRBV5-1 and TRBJ1-5, is KAGVTQTPRYLIKTRGQQVTLSCSPISGHRSVSWYQQTPGQGLQFLFEYFSETQRNKGNFPGRFSGRQFSNSRSEMNVSTLELGDSALYLCASPKRPCGNQPQHFGDGTRLSIL.

The V gene is TRBV30, the J gene TRBJ1-1; D may be TRBD1 (5 bases). The length of the CDR3 is 14 residues. Germline V lookup: CDR1 GTSNPN, CDR2 SVGIG (reference sequence). Trimming removed 4 bases at V and 0 bases at J, with 12 bases between. CDR3 coding DNA: TGTGCCTGGATCCCTGCGGACATGAACACTGAAGCTTTCTTT. Amino acids: CAWIPADMNTEAFF.

J is TRBJ1-1 and V is TRBV27, with D unclear. The germline gives CDR1 MNHEY, CDR2 SMNVEV (reference sequence). The CDR3 has 15 residues. The V gene lost 0 bases and the J gene lost 4 bases, with 12 bases spanning the gap. For the CDR3, the DNA is TGTGCCAGCAGTTTATCTTCGGGCTCGGCCACTGAAGCTTTCTTT. This codes for CASSLSSGSATEAFF.

This clone has a handful of counts. V is TRBV2 and J is TRBJ2-2; tentative D call: TRBD1 (6 bases). Per the germline V gene, CDR1 is SNHLY and CDR2 is FYNNEI. V lost 8 bases and J 3 bases, leaving 7 bases between the germline ends. This CDR3 spans 12 amino acids. The CDR3 reads CASPGDTGELFF. In DNA form, the CDR3 reads TGTGCCAGCCCAGGGGACACCGGGGAGCTGTTTTTT.

The chain is built from TRBV25-1 and TRBJ2-5; possible D gene TRBD2, 6 bases. V lost 1 base and J 6 bases, leaving 15 bases between the germline ends. Germline V gives CDR1 MGHDK, CDR2 SYGVNS. The CDR3 runs 15 residues. CDR3 loop: CASSESEGLSKTQYF. The CDR3 DNA is TGTGCCAGCAGTGAATCGGAGGGACTGAGCAAGACCCAGTACTTC.

The chain links TRBV28 to TRBJ2-3; 8 positions match TRBD1. The CDR3 consists of 15 residues. V was pared by 3 bases and J by 5 bases, with 7 bases of the junction left unmatched. The germline V gene has CDR1 MDHEN and CDR2 SYDVKM. CDR3 region: CASSLQDRVLDTQYF. CDR3 bases: TGTGCCAGCAGTTTGCAGGACAGGGTTCTAGATACGCAGTATTTT. The entire variable domain, with the rest obtained from reference TRBV28 and TRBJ2-3, is as follows: DVKVTQSSRYLVKRTGEKVFLECVQDMDHENMFWYRQDPGLGLRLIYFSYDVKMKEKGDIPEGYSVSREKKERFSLILESASTNQTSMYLCASSLQDRVLDTQYFGPGTRLTVL.

The V gene is TRBV9, the J gene TRBJ1-2, with D possibly matching TRBD1 (6 bases). Trimming removed 3 bases at V and 10 bases at J, with 10 bases between. The germline V gene has CDR1 SGDLS and CDR2 YYNGEE. The CDR3 covers 11 residues. CDR3 bases: TGTGCCAGCAGCGAAGGACAGTCCTACACCTTC. Its protein is CASSEGQSYTF.

The chain combines TRBV15 with TRBJ1-5, with D maybe TRBD1 (6 bases). V lost 1 base to trimming and J lost 2 bases, with 9 bases between them. The CDR3 extends over 15 amino acids. Germline V CDR1 and CDR2: LNHNV, YYDKDF (reference sequence). The CDR3 loop is CATSRVRGRNQPQHF. CDR3 sequence (DNA): TGTGCCACCAGCAGAGTCCGGGGGCGCAATCAGCCCCAGCATTTT.

The rearrangement uses TRBV19 and TRBJ2-7; 8 bases are a match to TRBD1. The V gene's germline CDR1 is LNHDA and CDR2 SQIVND (reference sequence). CDR3 length: 14 residues. With V trimmed by 7 bases and J by 1 base, 6 bases remained unmatched. The CDR3 reads CASTPGTGSYEQYF. Here the CDR3 DNA reads TGTGCCAGTACCCCTGGGACAGGTTCCTACGAGCAGTACTTC.

This clone showed up just once. CDR3 in DNA: TGTGCCAGCGATGCGATGGCTAACTATGGCTACACCTTC. Protein: CASDAMANYGYTF. The chain recombines TRBV2 with TRBJ1-2; D unclear. Germline lookup yields CDR1 SNHLY and CDR2 FYNNEI. This CDR3 has 13 residues. Trimming took off 8 bases at V and 0 bases at J, with 10 bases between the two ends.

The chain uses TRBV7-9 and TRBJ1-1; 7 nucleotides match TRBD1. Germline V gene sequence: CDR1 SEHNR, CDR2 FQNEAQ (reference sequence). The CDR3 is made up of 15 amino acids. The junction had 11 bases not matched to a gene; V was cut back by 5 bases and J by 5 bases. CDR3: CASSPTDRAGTEAFF. CDR3 nucleotide sequence: TGTGCCAGCAGCCCCACTGACAGGGCGGGAACTGAAGCTTTCTTT.

The chain joins TRBV4-1 to TRBJ2-7, with 7 bases lining up with TRBD1. Per the germline V gene, CDR1 is MGHRA and CDR2 is YSYEKL. V was clipped by 3 bases and J by 0 bases; unmatched bases: 11. This CDR3 spans 17 amino acids. The CDR3 nucleotides read TGCGCCAGCAGCCATGATTCCGAAACAGGGGACTCCTACGAGCAGTACTTC. Protein product: CASSHDSETGDSYEQYF.

The rearrangement uses TRBV6-7 and TRBJ2-5; D not certain. TRBV6-7 falls under the ORF class, with uncertain function. The CDR3 is 16 amino acids. The V end was cut by 4 bases, the J end by 1 base, with 16 bases between. CDR3 region: CASSSPIPPSQETQYF. The CDR3 coding sequence is TGTGCCAGCAGTTCCCCTATTCCACCTAGCCAAGAGACCCAGTACTTC.

The chain has TRBV19 and TRBJ2-1; 9 bases match TRBD2. The CDR3 spans 14 residues. Germline V gene lookup returns CDR1 LNHDA and CDR2 SQIVND (reference sequence). The V and J ends lost 5 bases and 8 bases, in that order; junction bases with no gene match: 7. CDR3 sequence reads: CASSFFGTSYEQFF. The CDR3 DNA follows: TGTGCCAGTAGTTTCTTCGGGACTAGCTATGAGCAGTTCTTC. Based on the CDR3 plus reference TRBV19 and TRBJ2-1, the full variable domain is DGGITQSPKYLFRKEGQNVTLSCEQNLNHDAMYWYRQDPGQGLRLIYYSQIVNDFQKGDIAEGYSVSREKKESFPLTVTSAQKNPTAFYLCASSFFGTSYEQFFGPGTRLTVL.